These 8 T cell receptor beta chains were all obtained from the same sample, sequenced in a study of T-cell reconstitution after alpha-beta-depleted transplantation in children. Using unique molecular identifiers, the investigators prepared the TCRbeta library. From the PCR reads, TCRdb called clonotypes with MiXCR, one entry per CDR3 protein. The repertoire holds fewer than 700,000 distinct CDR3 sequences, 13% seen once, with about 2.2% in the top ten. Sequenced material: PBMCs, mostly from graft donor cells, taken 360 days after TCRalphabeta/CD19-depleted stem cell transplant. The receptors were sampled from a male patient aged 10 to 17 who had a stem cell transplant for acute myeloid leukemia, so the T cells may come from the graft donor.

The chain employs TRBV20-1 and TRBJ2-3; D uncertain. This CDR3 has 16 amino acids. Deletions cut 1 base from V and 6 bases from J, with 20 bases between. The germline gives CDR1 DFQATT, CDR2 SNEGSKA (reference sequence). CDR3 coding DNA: TGCAGTGCTAGAGGCGCGCCTCCTATCGCTGTCGATACGCAGTATTTT. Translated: CSARGAPPIAVDTQYF.

This CDR3 reads CSAGPGESSGANVLTF. The CDR3 DNA reads TGCAGCGCCGGCCCCGGAGAGAGTTCTGGGGCCAACGTCCTGACTTTC. The rearrangement uses TRBV29-1 and TRBJ2-6; no firm D call. Trimming removed 7 bases from V and 1 base from J, with 17 bases in between. CDR1 and CDR2 (germline): SQVTM, ANQGSEA. This CDR3 contains 16 residues.

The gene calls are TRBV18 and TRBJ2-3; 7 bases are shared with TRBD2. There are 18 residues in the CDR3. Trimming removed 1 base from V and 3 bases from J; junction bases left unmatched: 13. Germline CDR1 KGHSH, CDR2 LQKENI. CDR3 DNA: TGTGCCAGCTCACCACGGCAAACTCCGGGAGGTCGTACAGATACGCAGTATTTT. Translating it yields CASSPRQTPGGRTDTQYF.

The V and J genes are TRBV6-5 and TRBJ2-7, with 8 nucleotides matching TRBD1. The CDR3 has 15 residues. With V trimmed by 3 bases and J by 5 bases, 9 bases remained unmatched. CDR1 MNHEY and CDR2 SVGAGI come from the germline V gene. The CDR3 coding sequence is TGTGCCAGCAGTTATTGGTCAGGGGGCTGGGACGAGCAGTACTTC. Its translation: CASSYWSGGWDEQYF.

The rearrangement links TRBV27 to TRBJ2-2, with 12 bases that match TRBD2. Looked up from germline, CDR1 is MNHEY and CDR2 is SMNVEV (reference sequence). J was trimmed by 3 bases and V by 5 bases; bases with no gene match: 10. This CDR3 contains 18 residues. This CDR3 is CASSLPGLAGTHTGELFF. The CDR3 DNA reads TGTGCCAGCAGTCTACCGGGACTAGCGGGCACGCACACCGGGGAGCTGTTTTTT.

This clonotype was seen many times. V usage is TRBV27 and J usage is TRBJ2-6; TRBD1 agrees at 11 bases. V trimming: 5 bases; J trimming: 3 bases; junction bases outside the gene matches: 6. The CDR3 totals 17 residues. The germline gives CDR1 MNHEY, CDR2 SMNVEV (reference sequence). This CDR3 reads CASSAGTGGIGANVLTF. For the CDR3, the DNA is TGTGCCAGCAGTGCCGGGACAGGGGGGATTGGGGCCAACGTCCTGACTTTC.

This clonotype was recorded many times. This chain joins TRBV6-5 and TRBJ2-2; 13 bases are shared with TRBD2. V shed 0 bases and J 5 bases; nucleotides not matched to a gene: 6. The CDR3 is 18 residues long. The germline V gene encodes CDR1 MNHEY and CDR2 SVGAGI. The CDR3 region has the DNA TGTGCCAGCAGTTACTCATGGACTAGCGGGAGTTTAACCGGGGAGCTGTTTTTT. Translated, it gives CASSYSWTSGSLTGELFF.

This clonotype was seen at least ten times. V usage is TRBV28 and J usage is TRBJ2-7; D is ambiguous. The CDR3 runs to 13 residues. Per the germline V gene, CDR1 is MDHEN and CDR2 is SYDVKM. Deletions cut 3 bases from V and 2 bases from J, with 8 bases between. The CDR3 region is CASSLGGPYEQYF. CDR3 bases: TGTGCCAGCAGTTTGGGCGGCCCCTACGAGCAGTACTTC.